The 7 T cell receptor beta chains below all came from one sample that was sequenced in a study of control samples from healthy donors and cancer patients (dated by TCRdb to about 2020). The library was built by means of the immunoSEQ multiplex PCR assay. The clones in this table, taken by TCRdb from immuneACCESS, are in-frame only. Not every clone is retained; where verified, under half of the shortfall comes from an unresolved V gene, and the cause of the rest is unknown. This sample comprises fewer than 200,000 clones, around 90% of them detected only once. About 1.4% of the sample is in the top ten clones. The sequencing sample was made of blood. These receptors all stem from a woman between 45 and 65 years old in good health.

In the case of this clone: In the same sample, other DNA sequences code for this CDR3. The rearrangement links TRBV7-9 to TRBJ2-1, with 9 bases lining up with TRBD2. The junction had 8 bases not matched to a gene; V was cut back by 6 bases and J by 2 bases. The CDR3 sequence is 16 residues long. CDR1 is SEHNR and CDR2 is FQNEAQ in the germline V gene (reference sequence). CDR3 in DNA: TGTGCCAGCAGTTATAGCGGGGGTCGGACCTACAATGAGCAGTTCTTC. Translated: CASSYSGGRTYNEQFF.

The chain has TRBV9 and TRBJ2-7; 12 nucleotides align to TRBD2. The J segment lost 1 base and the V segment lost 3 bases, leaving 2 bases of the junction unmatched. CDR1 is SGDLS and CDR2 is YYNGEE in the germline V gene. This CDR3 is built from 15 residues. CDR3 in amino acids: CASSAGLAGSYEQYF. Here the CDR3 DNA reads TGTGCCAGCAGCGCGGGACTAGCGGGTTCCTACGAGCAGTACTTC.

This clone is a singleton in its sample. The chain uses TRBV28 and TRBJ1-6; possibly TRBD1 for D (5 bases). CDR3 length: 17 residues. Germline V gene lookup returns CDR1 MDHEN and CDR2 SYDVKM. Trimming left V 7 bases short and J 6 bases short, with 22 bases between. The CDR3 reads CASTSGRGTARNSPLHF. CDR3 DNA: TGTGCCAGCACCTCCGGTCGGGGGACTGCTCGTAATTCACCCCTCCACTTT. Full variable domain (outside the CDR3, taken from reference TRBV28 and TRBJ1-6): DVKVTQSSRYLVKRTGEKVFLECVQDMDHENMFWYRQDPGLGLRLIYFSYDVKMKEKGDIPEGYSVSREKKERFSLILESASTNQTSMYLCASTSGRGTARNSPLHFGNGTRLTVT.

The genes are TRBV13 and TRBJ2-2; D is uncertain. The V and J ends lost 7 bases and 6 bases respectively, with 15 bases between them. Germline-derived CDR1 and CDR2 are PRHDT and FYEKMQ (reference sequence). The CDR3 covers 14 residues. CDR3 residues: CASISRSVAGELFF. CDR3 sequence (DNA): TGTGCCAGCATTTCAAGGTCGGTAGCCGGGGAGCTGTTTTTT.

V gene TRBV2 combines with J gene TRBJ2-5, with D maybe TRBD1 (6 bases). The CDR3 contains 13 residues. The V end was cut by 3 bases, the J end by 5 bases, with 10 bases between. Germline lookup yields CDR1 SNHLY and CDR2 FYNNEI. This CDR3 reads CASSEGQGETQYF. In DNA, the CDR3 is TGTGCCAGCAGTGAGGGCCAGGGGGAGACCCAGTACTTC.

The chain employs TRBV7-6 and TRBJ1-6, with D perhaps matching TRBD1 (5 bases). Germline CDR1 and CDR2: SGHVS and FNYEAQ. The CDR3 sequence is 15 residues long. Between the trimmed V and J ends, which lost 1 base and 4 bases, there was a span of 8 bases. In nucleotides, the CDR3 is TGTGCCAGCAGCTTAGAGACAGCGTATAATTCACCCCTCCACTTT. It specifies CASSLETAYNSPLHF.

The genes are TRBV7-9 and TRBJ2-2; TRBD2 agrees at 9 bases. Germline values: CDR1 SEHNR, CDR2 FQNEAQ (reference sequence). The V and J ends lost 2 bases and 3 bases, in that order; junction bases with no gene match: 7. The CDR3 is 17 residues long. CDR3 in amino acids: CASSLRVLAGYTGELFF. In DNA, the CDR3 is TGTGCCAGCAGCTTAAGGGTTCTAGCGGGATACACCGGGGAGCTGTTTTTT.